This T cell receptor beta chain was captured in a study of T cell responses to AZD1222 COVID-19 vaccine. Data came from immunoSEQ multiplex PCR; TCRdb stores just in-frame clones and leaves some out. The sample has 100,000 to 150,000 clones; roughly nine tenths are singletons. The CDR3 loop spans 15 amino acids. The germline gives CDR1 SGHNT, CDR2 YYREEE (reference sequence). Trimming left V 0 bases short and J 1 base short, with 10 bases between. The V gene is TRBV5-4, the J gene TRBJ1-1; D gene ambiguous. The sample in question was peripheral blood, obtained on day 0 of AZD1222 vaccination. This receptor was obtained from an adult in good health. The CDR3 DNA follows: TGTGCCAGCAGCTTGGATCATCGCAAGAACACTGAAGCTTTCTTT. Translation gives CASSLDHRKNTEAFF. The full variable domain, completed using reference TRBV5-4 and TRBJ1-1, is ETGVTQSPTHLIKTRGQQVTLRCSSQSGHNTVSWYQQALGQGPQFIFQYYREEENGRGNFPPRFSGLQFPNYSSELNVNALELDDSALYLCASSLDHRKNTEAFFGQGTRLTVV.